This T cell receptor beta chain was recovered during a study of human T cells and chemical hapten exposure. Study summary: The sensitizer, 2% DPC, was used on around 2 cm by around 2 cm of upper inner arm skin. Study-level points and caveats: Donor immune responses may differ from healthy people's, since all donors had alopecia. With regard to DPC sensitization, TCRs above 1 in 1000 frequency did not change. Expanded TCRs clustered into significantly more large CDR3 similarity groups than controls, the analysis revealed.

About this clonotype: The antigen is undetermined.

With 6 bases clipped from V and 4 bases from J, the junction kept 8 bases outside the gene matches. The CDR3 totals 16 residues. CDR1 and CDR2 from the germline V gene are MDHEN and SYDVKM. One entry per CDR3 protein results from TCRdb running MiXCR on the RACE reads. The sample gives about 180,000 distinct CDR3 sequences, more than 25% of which show up once; 2.5% to 3.5% is in the top ten. Time point in this sample: pre-sensitization, week 0. Described treatment: therapeutic diphenylcyclopropenone sensitization with weekly scalp DPC. The sample consisted of whole blood, taken in connection with sensitization to the hapten diphenylcyclopropenone (DPC). This receptor was obtained from a woman younger than 45 with alopecia areata. Some clones in this sample may be carry-over from other donors' samples. This chain connects TRBV28 to TRBJ2-1, with TRBD2 matching over 11 bases. The CDR3 loop reads CASRSGGTSGYNEQFF. The CDR3 coding sequence is TGTGCCAGCAGGTCGGGGGGGACTAGCGGTTACAATGAGCAGTTCTTC.